The 14 T cell receptor beta chains below were found in one sample sequenced in a study of shared clonotypes between healthy human individuals. Libraries were prepared by immunoSEQ multiplex PCR; TCRdb keeps only in-frame clonotypes and omits some of them. The sample has about 1.5 million clones; around 95% are singletons. Material for sequencing was naive CD4+ T cells sorted from blood. As to subset: CD45RA+ positively selected. The receptors stem from a man aged 25 to 40 in good health.

Only one count was recorded for this clone. This chain connects TRBV29-1 to TRBJ2-1, with 9 bases lining up with TRBD1. Trimming at V came to 7 bases and at J to 1 base, leaving 5 bases not matched to a gene. The CDR3 consists of 14 residues. Per the germline V gene, CDR1 is SQVTM and CDR2 is ANQGSEA. The CDR3: CSAAGTGSYNEQFF. DNA for the CDR3: TGCAGCGCAGCCGGGACAGGGTCCTACAATGAGCAGTTCTTC.

The chain recombines TRBV7-9 with TRBJ2-2, with 7 bases matching TRBD2. CDR3 size: 17 residues. Germline V CDR1 and CDR2: SEHNR, FQNEAQ (reference sequence). With V trimmed by 4 bases and J by 5 bases, 13 bases remained unmatched. The CDR3 sequence: CASSSPEGGRATGELFF. CDR3 nucleotide sequence: TGTGCCAGCAGCTCACCCGAGGGCGGGAGAGCAACCGGGGAGCTGTTTTTT.

The J gene is TRBJ2-5, the V gene TRBV5-5; D is undetermined. Germline V gene data show CDR1 as SGHKS and CDR2 as YYEKEE (reference sequence). V was pared by 3 bases and J by 0 bases, with 9 bases between. The CDR3 has 14 residues. The CDR3 reads CASSWSFYQETQYF. The DNA of the CDR3 is TGTGCCAGCAGCTGGAGTTTTTACCAAGAGACCCAGTACTTC.

The chain employs TRBV6-6 and TRBJ2-7; no clear D gene. Germline V gives CDR1 MNHNY, CDR2 SVGAGI (reference sequence). The CDR3 covers 15 residues. Trimming took 0 bases from V and 4 from J, leaving 13 bases between them. The CDR3 protein is CASSYSRVRLYEQYF. DNA for the CDR3: TGTGCCAGCAGTTACTCTCGGGTCCGTCTTTACGAGCAGTACTTC.

The chain joins TRBV19 to TRBJ2-5, with 10 bases identical to TRBD2. Losses at the gene ends were 4 bases for V and 4 bases for J; bases not matched to a gene: 9. This CDR3 is built from 16 residues. The germline CDR1 and CDR2 sequences are LNHDA and SQIVND (reference sequence). The CDR3 DNA reads TGTGCCAGTAGTAGCCTAGCGGGAGCACTAGCAGAGACCCAGTACTTC. Translated: CASSSLAGALAETQYF.

A remark on this clone: At one end, the junction sequence differs from germline, possibly due to a read error. The V gene is TRBV4-1, the J gene TRBJ2-4; the match to TRBD2 covers 12 bases. The CDR3 extends over 17 amino acids. Germline CDR1 and CDR2: MGHRA and YSYEKL. CDR3 in amino acids: CASSHLGTSGSKNIQHF. CDR3 nucleotide sequence: TGCGCCAGCAGCCACCTTGGGACTAGCGGGTCGAAAAACATTCAGCACTTC.

In this sample, this clone turned up once. The rearrangement links TRBV15 to TRBJ2-4; D is possibly TRBD2 (5 bases). The germline V gene has CDR1 LNHNV and CDR2 YYDKDF (reference sequence). CDR3 length: 16 residues. Trimming pared 1 base from V and 1 base from J, leaving 11 bases between. CDR3 bases: TGTGCCACCAGCAGAGGGGAGTTCAAGGCCAAAAACATTCAGTACTTC. Translation: CATSRGEFKAKNIQYF. Looking up the rest from reference TRBV15 and TRBJ2-4 gives the full variable domain: DAMVIQNPRYQVTQFGKPVTLSCSQTLNHNVMYWYQQKSSQAPKLLFHYYDKDFNNEADTPDNFQSRRPNTSFCFLDIRSPGLGDTAMYLCATSRGEFKAKNIQYFGAGTRLSVL.

The chain is built from TRBV28 and TRBJ2-6; possible D gene TRBD1, 5 bases. The CDR3 length is 15 residues. Germline V CDR1 and CDR2: MDHEN, SYDVKM. V was pared by 5 bases and J by 0 bases, with 8 bases between. CDR3 amino acids: CASSHTGSGANVLTF. In DNA form, the CDR3 reads TGTGCCAGCAGTCACACAGGCTCTGGGGCCAACGTCCTGACTTTC. The entire variable domain, with the rest obtained from reference TRBV28 and TRBJ2-6, is as follows: DVKVTQSSRYLVKRTGEKVFLECVQDMDHENMFWYRQDPGLGLRLIYFSYDVKMKEKGDIPEGYSVSREKKERFSLILESASTNQTSMYLCASSHTGSGANVLTFGAGSRLTVL.

This clone was seen a single time. This chain connects TRBV30 to TRBJ2-5; weak D call: TRBD2 (6 bases). V lost 5 bases and J 5 bases, leaving 21 bases between the germline ends. This CDR3 is 15 amino acids long. Germline V gives CDR1 GTSNPN, CDR2 SVGIG (reference sequence). The DNA of the CDR3 is TGTGCCTGGGCCGGGACTCTGAAGGTCGGGGAGACCCAGTACTTC. It codes for CAWAGTLKVGETQYF.

The rearrangement joins TRBV7-9 to TRBJ1-1; D may be TRBD1 (5 bases). The CDR3 consists of 15 residues. Germline V lookup: CDR1 SEHNR, CDR2 FQNEAQ (reference sequence). Deletions cut 5 bases from V and 0 bases from J, with 13 bases between. CDR3 residues: CASSEGEGLNTEAFF. CDR3 nucleotides: TGTGCCAGCAGCGAAGGGGAGGGACTGAACACTGAAGCTTTCTTT.

Points on this clone: The same CDR3 can be traced to other DNA sequences in this sample. J is TRBJ2-2 and V is TRBV5-1; D remains unclear. V was clipped by 2 bases and J by 2 bases, with 7 bases between them. CDR1 is SGHRS and CDR2 is YFSETQ in the germline V gene. The CDR3 is 14 amino acids. The DNA of the CDR3 is TGCGCCAGCAGCTTAACTCTAAACACCGGGGAGCTGTTTTTT. Amino acid sequence: CASSLTLNTGELFF.

The CDR3 loop reads CAISDGTGRGYTQYF. CDR3 nucleotides: TGTGCCATCAGTGACGGGACAGGACGAGGGTATACGCAGTATTTT. This chain connects TRBV10-3 to TRBJ2-3; 8 nucleotides line up with TRBD1. This CDR3 is 15 amino acids long. Per the germline V gene, CDR1 is ENHRY and CDR2 is SYGVKD. After removal of 3 bases from V and 7 bases from J, the junction contained 9 bases not matched to a gene.

The V call is TRBV7-8, the J call TRBJ2-5; 10 nucleotides line up with TRBD2. V dropped 7 bases and J dropped 5; count of bases not matched to a gene: 10. The V gene's germline CDR1 is SGHVS and CDR2 FQNEAQ. This CDR3 region has 15 residues. Here the CDR3 reads CASTRSGRARETQYF. The CDR3, as DNA: TGTGCCAGCACCCGCAGCGGGAGGGCCAGGGAGACCCAGTACTTC.

The rearrangement uses TRBV6-6 and TRBJ1-4; a possible D gene is TRBD1 (5 bases). Trimming pared 4 bases from V and 7 bases from J, leaving 16 bases between. The CDR3 consists of 15 residues. The germline V gene has CDR1 MNHNY and CDR2 SVGAGI (reference sequence). The CDR3 loop reads CASSLSRGVGEKLFF. The CDR3 DNA sequence: TGTGCCAGCAGTTTGTCAAGGGGAGTGGGTGAAAAACTGTTTTTT.